Following are 5 T cell receptor beta chains from one sample sequenced in a study of technical replicates of blood from several donors. Only in-frame clones appear in the TCRdb table, and some are missing; sequencing was by immunoSEQ multiplex PCR. The sample has roughly 80,000 clones; approximately 96% are singletons. The sequenced sample consisted of T cells isolated from PBMCs. These TCRs come from a human donor in good health.

The J gene is TRBJ1-2, the V gene TRBV4-2; TRBD1 matches 9 bases. Trimming at V came to 3 bases and at J to 3 bases, leaving 11 bases not matched to a gene. Looked up from germline, CDR1 is LGHNA and CDR2 is YNFKEQ. The CDR3 has 17 residues. The CDR3 DNA follows: TGTGCCAGCAGCCACCCGGCCACAGGGGGCGCCGACTATGGCTACACCTTC. As protein: CASSHPATGGADYGYTF.

The J gene is TRBJ1-1, the V gene TRBV7-9; the match to TRBD1 covers 7 bases. Germline CDR1 reads SEHNR; CDR2 reads FQNEAQ (reference sequence). This CDR3 region has 15 residues. Trimming at V came to 3 bases and at J to 4 bases, leaving 8 bases not matched to a gene. CDR3 DNA sequence: TGTGCCAGCAGCTTTCTACAGGGGTCGGCCACTGAAGCTTTCTTT. This translates into CASSFLQGSATEAFF.

V usage is TRBV13 and J usage is TRBJ2-1; possible D gene TRBD2, 6 bases. This CDR3 is built from 13 residues. Germline V lookup: CDR1 PRHDT, CDR2 FYEKMQ (reference sequence). Trimming removed 3 bases at V and 7 bases at J, with 10 bases between. The DNA of the CDR3 is TGTGCCAGCAGCTTGGAGGGAGGAAATGAGCAGTTCTTC. Its protein product is CASSLEGGNEQFF.

The chain employs TRBV4-1 and TRBJ1-4, with D hard to call. This CDR3 is built from 16 residues. V was shortened by 1 base and J by 0 bases, with 9 bases between the two germline ends. From germline, CDR1 is MGHRA and CDR2 YSYEKL. The CDR3 coding sequence is TGCGCCAGCAGCCAAGTCCCCAGAACAACTAATGAAAAACTGTTTTTT. This gives the protein CASSQVPRTTNEKLFF.

To note about this clone: Other nucleotide sequences in the sample specify the same CDR3. In nucleotides, the CDR3 is TGTGCCAGCAGCCCATCCCCGGGACAGAGAACCTACGAGCAGTACTTC. This sequence encodes CASSPSPGQRTYEQYF. J is TRBJ2-7 and V is TRBV7-9; TRBD1 agrees at 7 bases. CDR3 size: 16 residues. Germline CDR1 reads SEHNR; CDR2 reads FQNEAQ (reference sequence). The J segment lost 2 bases and the V segment lost 5 bases, leaving 12 bases of the junction unmatched.